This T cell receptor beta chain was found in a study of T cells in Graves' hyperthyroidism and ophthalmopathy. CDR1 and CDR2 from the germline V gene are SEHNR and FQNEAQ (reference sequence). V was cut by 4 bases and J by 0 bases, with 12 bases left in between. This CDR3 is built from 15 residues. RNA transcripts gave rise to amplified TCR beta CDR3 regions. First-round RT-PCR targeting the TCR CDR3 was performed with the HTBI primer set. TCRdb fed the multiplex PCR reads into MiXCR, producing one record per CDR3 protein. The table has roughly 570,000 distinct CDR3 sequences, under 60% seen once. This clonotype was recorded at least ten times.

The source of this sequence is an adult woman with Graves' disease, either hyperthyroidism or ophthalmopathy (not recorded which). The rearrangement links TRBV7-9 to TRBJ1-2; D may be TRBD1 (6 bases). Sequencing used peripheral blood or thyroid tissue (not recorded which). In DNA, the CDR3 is TGTGCCAGCAGCTCCCGGACAGCCGCTAACTATGGCTACACCTTC. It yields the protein CASSSRTAANYGYTF. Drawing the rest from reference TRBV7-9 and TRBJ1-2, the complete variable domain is DTGVSQNPRHKITKRGQNVTFRCDPISEHNRLYWYRQTLGQGPEFLTYFQNEAQLEKSRLLSDRFSAERPKGSFSTLEIQRTEQGDSAMYLCASSSRTAANYGYTFGSGTRLTVV.